These 3 T cell receptor beta chains were all obtained from the same sample, sequenced in a study of blood T cell repertoires in COVID-19. Method: immunoSEQ multiplex PCR; TCRdb's copy keeps in-frame clones and lacks some. The table shows 18,000 or so clones, with over 85% occurring only once. Sequenced material: peripheral blood. These receptors were taken from a woman in her forties or fifties with active COVID-19.

The CDR3 is CASDGQNTDTQYF. The CDR3 DNA follows: TGTGCCAGCGATGGTCAGAACACAGATACGCAGTATTTT. This chain links TRBV28 with TRBJ2-3; D uncertain. The CDR3 contains 13 residues. V lost 8 bases and J lost 2, with 11 bases in between. Germline CDR1 and CDR2: MDHEN and SYDVKM.

The chain employs TRBV5-1 and TRBJ2-1; 10 nucleotides align to TRBD2. The CDR3 spans 21 residues. CDR1 and CDR2 from the germline V gene are SGHRS and YFSETQ. V gave up 0 bases and J gave up 0 bases; unmatched junction bases: 15. The CDR3 spells CASSLATSGTLTPSSYNEQFF. The CDR3 DNA reads as TGCGCCAGCAGCTTGGCTACTAGCGGGACCTTAACCCCGAGCTCCTACAATGAGCAGTTCTTC.

The genes are TRBV3-1 (or the pseudogene TRBV3-2) and TRBJ2-1, with a tentative D call TRBD1 (5 bases). The CDR3 is made up of 14 amino acids. CDR1 and CDR2 from the germline V gene are LGHDT and YNNKEL (reference sequence). V lost 4 bases, J lost 5 bases, and 12 bases lay in between. DNA of the CDR3: TGTGCCAGCAGCCCGACAGCCAGTAACAATGAGCAGTTCTTC. This codes for CASSPTASNNEQFF.